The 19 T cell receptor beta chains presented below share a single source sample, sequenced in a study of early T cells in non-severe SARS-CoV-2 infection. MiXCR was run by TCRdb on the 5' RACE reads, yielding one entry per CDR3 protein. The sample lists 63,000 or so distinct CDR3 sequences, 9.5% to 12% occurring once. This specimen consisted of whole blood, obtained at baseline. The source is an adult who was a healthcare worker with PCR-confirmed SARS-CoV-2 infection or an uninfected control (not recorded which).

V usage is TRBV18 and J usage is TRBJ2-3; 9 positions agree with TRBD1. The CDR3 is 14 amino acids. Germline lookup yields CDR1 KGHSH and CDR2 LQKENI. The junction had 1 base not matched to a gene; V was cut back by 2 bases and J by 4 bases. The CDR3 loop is CASSPGTGPDTQYF. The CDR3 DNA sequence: TGTGCCAGCTCACCAGGGACAGGGCCAGATACGCAGTATTTT.

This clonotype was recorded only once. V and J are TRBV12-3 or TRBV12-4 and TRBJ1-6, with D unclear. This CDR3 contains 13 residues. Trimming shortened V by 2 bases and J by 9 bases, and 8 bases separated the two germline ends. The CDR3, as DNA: TGTGCCAGCAGTTTATTCGCAGGTTCACCCCTCCACTTT. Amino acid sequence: CASSLFAGSPLHF.

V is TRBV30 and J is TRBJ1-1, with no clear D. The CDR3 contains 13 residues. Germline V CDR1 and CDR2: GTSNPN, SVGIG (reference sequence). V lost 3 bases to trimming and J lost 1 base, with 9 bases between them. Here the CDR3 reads CAWRTSPNTEAFF. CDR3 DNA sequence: TGTGCCTGGAGAACTTCCCCGAACACTGAAGCTTTCTTT. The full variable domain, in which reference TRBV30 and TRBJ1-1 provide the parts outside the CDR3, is SQTIHQWPATLVQPVGSPLSLECTVEGTSNPNLYWYRQAAGRGLQLLFYSVGIGQISSEVPQNLSASRPQDRQFILSSKKLLLSDSGFYLCAWRTSPNTEAFFGQGTRLTVV.

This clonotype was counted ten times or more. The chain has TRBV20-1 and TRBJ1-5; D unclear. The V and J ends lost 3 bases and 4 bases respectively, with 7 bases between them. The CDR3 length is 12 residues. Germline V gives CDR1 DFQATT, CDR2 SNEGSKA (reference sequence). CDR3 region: CSASPINQPQHF. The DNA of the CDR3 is TGCAGTGCTAGTCCGATTAATCAGCCCCAGCATTTT.

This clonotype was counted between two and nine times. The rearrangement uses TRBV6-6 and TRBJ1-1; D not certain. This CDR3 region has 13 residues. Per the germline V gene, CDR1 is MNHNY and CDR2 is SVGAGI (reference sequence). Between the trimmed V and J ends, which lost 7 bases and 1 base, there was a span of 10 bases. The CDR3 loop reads CASNQLGNTEAFF. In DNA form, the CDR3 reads TGTGCCAGCAACCAGCTGGGGAACACTGAAGCTTTCTTT.

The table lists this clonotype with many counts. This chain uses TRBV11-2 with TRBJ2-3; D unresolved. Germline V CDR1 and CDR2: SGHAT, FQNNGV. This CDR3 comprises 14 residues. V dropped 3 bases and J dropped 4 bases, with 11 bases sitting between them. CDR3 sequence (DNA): TGTGCCAGCAGCTTTCGTCTTCATCCAGATACGCAGTATTTT. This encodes CASSFRLHPDTQYF.

The CDR3: CATTGFNYGYTF. CDR3 bases: TGTGCCACGACAGGGTTTAACTATGGCTACACCTTC. The V gene is TRBV10-3, the J gene TRBJ1-2; 7 nucleotides agree with TRBD1. V lost 10 bases to trimming and J lost 1 base; unmatched junction nucleotides: 3. Germline V lookup: CDR1 ENHRY, CDR2 SYGVKD. The CDR3 runs to 12 residues.

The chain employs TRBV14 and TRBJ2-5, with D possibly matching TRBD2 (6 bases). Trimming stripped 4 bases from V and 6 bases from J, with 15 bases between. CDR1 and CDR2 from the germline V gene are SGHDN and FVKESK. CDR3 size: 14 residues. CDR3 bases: TGTGCCAGCAGCCGGGACTCTTTTTTAAAGACCCAGTACTTC. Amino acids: CASSRDSFLKTQYF. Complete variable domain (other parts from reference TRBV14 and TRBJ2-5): EAGVTQFPSHSVIEKGQTVTLRCDPISGHDNLYWYRRVMGKEIKFLLHFVKESKQDESGMPNNRFLAERTGGTYSTLKVQPAELEDSGVYFCASSRDSFLKTQYFGPGTRLLVL.

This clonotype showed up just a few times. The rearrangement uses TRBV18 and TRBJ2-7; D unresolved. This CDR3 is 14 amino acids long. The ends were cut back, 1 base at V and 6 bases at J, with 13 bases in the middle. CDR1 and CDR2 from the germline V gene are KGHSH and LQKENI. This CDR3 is CASSPLEISSEQYF. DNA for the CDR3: TGTGCCAGCTCACCACTAGAGATTTCCAGCGAGCAGTACTTC. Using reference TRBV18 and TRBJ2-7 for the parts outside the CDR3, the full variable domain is NAGVMQNPRHLVRRRGQEARLRCSPMKGHSHVYWYRQLPEEGLKFMVYLQKENIIDESGMPKERFSAEFPKEGPSILRIQQVVRGDSAAYFCASSPLEISSEQYFGPGTRLTVT.

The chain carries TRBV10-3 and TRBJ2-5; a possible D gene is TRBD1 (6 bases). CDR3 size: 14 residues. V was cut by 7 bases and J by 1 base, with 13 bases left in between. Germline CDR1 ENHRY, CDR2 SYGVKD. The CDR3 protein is CAINPGQLQETQYF. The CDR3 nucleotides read TGTGCCATCAACCCTGGACAGCTCCAAGAGACCCAGTACTTC.

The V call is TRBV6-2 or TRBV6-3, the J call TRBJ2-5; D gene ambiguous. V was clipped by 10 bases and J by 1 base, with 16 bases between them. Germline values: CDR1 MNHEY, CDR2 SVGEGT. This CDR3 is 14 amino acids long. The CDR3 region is CATTRTSPQETQYF. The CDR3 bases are TGTGCCACCACGAGAACGAGCCCCCAAGAGACCCAGTACTTC.

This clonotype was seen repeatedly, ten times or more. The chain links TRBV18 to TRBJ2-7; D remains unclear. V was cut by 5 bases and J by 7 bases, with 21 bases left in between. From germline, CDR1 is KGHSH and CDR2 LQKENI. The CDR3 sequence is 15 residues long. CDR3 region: CASSMGPSPREEQYF. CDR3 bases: TGTGCCAGCTCAATGGGCCCAAGCCCTAGGGAAGAGCAGTACTTC.

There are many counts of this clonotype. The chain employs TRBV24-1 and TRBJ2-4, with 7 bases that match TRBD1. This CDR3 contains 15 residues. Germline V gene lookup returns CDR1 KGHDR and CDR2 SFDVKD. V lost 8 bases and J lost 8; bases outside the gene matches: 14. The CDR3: CATTGPRDSYYIQYF. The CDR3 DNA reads TGTGCCACCACGGGGCCCCGGGACAGCTACTACATTCAGTACTTC.

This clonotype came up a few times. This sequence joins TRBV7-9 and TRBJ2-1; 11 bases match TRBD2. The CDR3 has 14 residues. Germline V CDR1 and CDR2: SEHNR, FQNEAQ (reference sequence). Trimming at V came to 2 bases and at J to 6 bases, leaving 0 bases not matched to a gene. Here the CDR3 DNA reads TGTGCCAGCAGCTTACTAGCGGGAGGCAATGAGCAGTTCTTC. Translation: CASSLLAGGNEQFF.

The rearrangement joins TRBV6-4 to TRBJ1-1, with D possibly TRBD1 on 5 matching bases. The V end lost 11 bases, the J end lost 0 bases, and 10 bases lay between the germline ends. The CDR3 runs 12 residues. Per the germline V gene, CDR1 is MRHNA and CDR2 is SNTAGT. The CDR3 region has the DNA TGTGCCCCCAGGACAATGAACACTGAAGCTTTCTTT. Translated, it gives CAPRTMNTEAFF.

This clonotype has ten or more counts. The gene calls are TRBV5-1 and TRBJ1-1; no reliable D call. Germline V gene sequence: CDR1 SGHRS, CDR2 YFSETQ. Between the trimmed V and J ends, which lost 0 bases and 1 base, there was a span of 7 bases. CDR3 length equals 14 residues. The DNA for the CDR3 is TGCGCCAGCAGCTTGGTTCAGACGAACACTGAAGCTTTCTTT. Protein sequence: CASSLVQTNTEAFF.

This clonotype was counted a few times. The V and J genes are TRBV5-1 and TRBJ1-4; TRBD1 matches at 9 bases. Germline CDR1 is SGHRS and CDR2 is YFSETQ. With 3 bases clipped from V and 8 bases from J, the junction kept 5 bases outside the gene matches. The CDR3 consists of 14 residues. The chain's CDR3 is CASSSGQGGEKLFF. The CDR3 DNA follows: TGCGCCAGCAGCTCGGGACAGGGAGGCGAAAAACTGTTTTTT.

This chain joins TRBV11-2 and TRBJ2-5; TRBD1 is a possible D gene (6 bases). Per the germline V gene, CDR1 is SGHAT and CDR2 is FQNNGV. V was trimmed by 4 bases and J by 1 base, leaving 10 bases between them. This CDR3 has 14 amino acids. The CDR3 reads CASSSTGFQETQYF. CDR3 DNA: TGTGCCAGCAGCTCTACAGGGTTCCAAGAGACCCAGTACTTC.

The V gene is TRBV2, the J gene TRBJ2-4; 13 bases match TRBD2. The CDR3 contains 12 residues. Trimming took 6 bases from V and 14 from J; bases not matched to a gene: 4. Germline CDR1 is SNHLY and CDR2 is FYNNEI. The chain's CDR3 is CASSRLAGGEYF. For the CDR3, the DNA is TGTGCCAGCAGCCGACTAGCGGGGGGCGAGTACTTC.